Below, 25 T cell receptor beta chains from the same sample are listed, as sequenced in a study of post-analysis software for immune sequencing data. General study points: In patients, TRBV5-6, TRBV5-1 and TRBV20-1 belonged to about five TRBV segments found more frequently than in controls.

The antigens of these receptors remain unknown. Presence of unique molecular identifiers characterized the TCR beta cDNA libraries. One entry per CDR3 protein results from TCRdb running MiXCR on the PCR reads. Of roughly 800,000 distinct CDR3 sequences in the sample, 25% to 30% are singletons; the top ten hold roughly 0.57%. Source material: blood. The receptors stem from a girl between 10 and 17 years old with multiple sclerosis.

The V and J genes are TRBV6-6 and TRBJ2-3, with D perhaps TRBD2 (6 bases). The V and J ends lost 4 bases and 4 bases respectively, with 18 bases between them. Germline-derived CDR1 and CDR2 are MNHNY and SVGAGI (reference sequence). This CDR3 is built from 16 residues. The CDR3 DNA is TGTGCCAGCAGTTCGGGACTCCTTAGGGGTGCAGATACGCAGTATTTT. It yields the protein CASSSGLLRGADTQYF.

The V gene is TRBV11-3, the J gene TRBJ2-2; 10 nucleotides line up with TRBD1. The germline V gene encodes CDR1 SGHNT and CDR2 YENEEA. CDR3 length equals 13 residues. The J segment lost 14 bases and the V segment lost 5 bases, leaving 8 bases of the junction unmatched. The CDR3 region is CASSPRQGAILFF. For the CDR3, the DNA is TGTGCCAGCAGCCCGCGACAGGGGGCAATACTGTTTTTT.

This clonotype came up a few times. The chain links TRBV6-4 to TRBJ2-3; 8 nucleotides match TRBD2. V shed 6 bases and J 3 bases; nucleotides not matched to a gene: 11. The germline V gene encodes CDR1 MRHNA and CDR2 SNTAGT. The CDR3 spans 16 residues. The CDR3 nucleotides read TGTGCCAGCAGCTACGGGGTAGCGGGACCAACAGATACGCAGTATTTT. This sequence encodes CASSYGVAGPTDTQYF.

The rearrangement links TRBV4-2 to TRBJ2-3, with 9 bases lining up with TRBD2. Looked up from germline, CDR1 is LGHNA and CDR2 is YNFKEQ. V trimming: 0 bases; J trimming: 2 bases; junction bases outside the gene matches: 6. CDR3 length: 17 amino acids. The CDR3 DNA is TGTGCCAGCAGCCAAGACAAGCGGGGGGCGTCCACAGATACGCAGTATTTT. Translating it yields CASSQDKRGASTDTQYF.

The chain combines TRBV11-3 with TRBJ2-1; tentative D call: TRBD1 (6 bases). Germline assignment: CDR1 SGHNT and CDR2 YENEEA. Trimming cost V 2 bases and J 4 bases, with 12 bases left between them. This CDR3 is built from 15 residues. This CDR3 reads CASSLSGAPYNEQFF. In DNA, the CDR3 is TGTGCCAGCAGCTTATCAGGGGCCCCTTACAATGAGCAGTTCTTC. Using reference TRBV11-3 and TRBJ2-1 for the parts outside the CDR3, the full variable domain is EAGVVQSPRYKIIEKKQPVAFWCNPISGHNTLYWYLQNLGQGPELLIRYENEEAVDDSQLPKDRFSAERLKGVDSTLKIQPAELGDSAVYLCASSLSGAPYNEQFFGPGTRLTVL.

This sequence joins TRBV20-1 and TRBJ2-4; D is undetermined. The V end was cut by 6 bases, the J end by 0 bases, with 12 bases between. CDR1 DFQATT and CDR2 SNEGSKA come from the germline V gene (reference sequence). The CDR3 is made up of 14 amino acids. The CDR3 nucleotides are TGCAGTGCCGAAGGGTCTCTAGCCAAAAACATTCAGTACTTC. Translated: CSAEGSLAKNIQYF.

This chain joins TRBV14 and TRBJ2-5, with 7 bases that match TRBD1. The CDR3 runs to 14 residues. V gave up 0 bases and J gave up 5 bases; unmatched junction bases: 3. Germline assignment: CDR1 SGHDN and CDR2 FVKESK. DNA for the CDR3: TGTGCCAGCAGCCAAGAAGAGGGGGCGGAGACCCAGTACTTC. Translated, it gives CASSQEEGAETQYF.

In this sample, this clonotype turned up once. This chain joins TRBV7-8 and TRBJ1-2, with a tentative D call TRBD1 (5 bases). Between the trimmed V and J ends, which lost 2 bases and 3 bases, there was a span of 13 bases. The CDR3 is 15 amino acids. Germline V CDR1 and CDR2: SGHVS, FQNEAQ. Here the CDR3 reads CASSLLGGRDYGYTF. CDR3 nucleotides: TGTGCCAGCAGCTTATTGGGGGGACGTGACTATGGCTACACCTTC.

In its sample, this clonotype was seen a few times. The chain carries TRBV7-2 and TRBJ1-4, with 7 positions matching TRBD1. Germline V lookup: CDR1 SGHTA, CDR2 FQGNSA. With 1 base clipped from V and 8 bases from J, the junction kept 1 base outside the gene matches. There are 13 residues in the CDR3. CDR3 DNA sequence: TGTGCCAGCAGCTTAGGCAGGGGGGAAAAACTGTTTTTT. This translates into CASSLGRGEKLFF.

Only a few counts were recorded for this clonotype. The chain has TRBV20-1 and TRBJ2-5, with D perhaps TRBD2 (8 bases). The CDR3 is 19 amino acids. In germline, CDR1 is DFQATT, CDR2 SNEGSKA (reference sequence). Trimming took off 3 bases at V and 4 bases at J, with 30 bases between the two ends. The CDR3, as DNA: TGCAGTGCTAGTAGGGTTGGACAGGCGGGGGGCTCTTCGGGAGAGACCCAGTACTTC. Encoded protein: CSASRVGQAGGSSGETQYF.

V gene TRBV28 combines with J gene TRBJ2-1; 7 nucleotides agree with TRBD1. This CDR3 spans 15 amino acids. J lost 6 bases, V lost 5 bases, and 10 bases had no gene match. The germline CDR1 and CDR2 sequences are MDHEN and SYDVKM. The CDR3 DNA is TGTGCCAGCAGTACCCCGGGACAGCGCTTCAATGAGCAGTTCTTC. This translates into CASSTPGQRFNEQFF. Full variable domain (outside the CDR3, taken from reference TRBV28 and TRBJ2-1): DVKVTQSSRYLVKRTGEKVFLECVQDMDHENMFWYRQDPGLGLRLIYFSYDVKMKEKGDIPEGYSVSREKKERFSLILESASTNQTSMYLCASSTPGQRFNEQFFGPGTRLTVL.

This clonotype has more than one count but fewer than ten. This chain connects TRBV10-3 to TRBJ2-7; D is unclear. V dropped 3 bases and J dropped 4 bases, with 7 bases sitting between them. From germline, CDR1 is ENHRY and CDR2 SYGVKD. The length of the CDR3 is 12 residues. DNA for the CDR3: TGTGCCATCAGTGAAGCTACGTACGAGCAGTACTTC. As protein: CAISEATYEQYF.

This clonotype occurred a few times. The V gene is TRBV5-4, the J gene TRBJ2-5, with 14 bases fitting TRBD2. Germline V gene sequence: CDR1 SGHNT, CDR2 YYREEE (reference sequence). The ends lost 0 bases at V and 3 bases at J; junction bases unmatched: 7. The CDR3 spans 18 residues. CDR3 amino acids: CASSLAGTSGGYKETQYF. The CDR3 DNA reads as TGTGCCAGCAGCTTGGCCGGGACTAGCGGGGGATATAAAGAGACCCAGTACTTC.

This CDR3 is CASSRRQGPDTEAFF. The CDR3, as DNA: TGTGCCAGCAGCCGTAGACAGGGGCCGGACACTGAAGCTTTCTTT. The V and J genes are TRBV9 and TRBJ1-1; the match to TRBD1 covers 8 bases. CDR3 length: 15 amino acids. The germline CDR1 and CDR2 sequences are SGDLS and YYNGEE. With V trimmed by 4 bases and J by 3 bases, 8 bases remained unmatched. The entire variable domain, with the rest obtained from reference TRBV9 and TRBJ1-1, is as follows: DSGVTQTPKHLITATGQRVTLRCSPRSGDLSVYWYQQSLDQGLQFLIQYYNGEERAKGNILERFSAQQFPDLHSELNLSSLELGDSALYFCASSRRQGPDTEAFFGQGTRLTVV.

This chain uses TRBV9 with TRBJ2-5; TRBD2 aligns across 12 bases. The junction had 2 bases not matched to a gene; V was cut back by 3 bases and J by 5 bases. Germline assignment: CDR1 SGDLS and CDR2 YYNGEE. This CDR3 contains 14 residues. The CDR3 reads CASSAGLAGETQYF. In DNA, the CDR3 is TGTGCCAGCAGCGCGGGACTAGCGGGCGAGACCCAGTACTTC. Together with reference TRBV9 and TRBJ2-5, the CDR3 gives the full variable domain: DSGVTQTPKHLITATGQRVTLRCSPRSGDLSVYWYQQSLDQGLQFLIQYYNGEERAKGNILERFSAQQFPDLHSELNLSSLELGDSALYFCASSAGLAGETQYFGPGTRLLVL.

The chain has TRBV27 and TRBJ2-7; D remains ambiguous. Germline CDR1 and CDR2: MNHEY and SMNVEV (reference sequence). CDR3 length: 16 amino acids. V dropped 4 bases and J dropped 1 base, with 17 bases sitting between them. The DNA for the CDR3 is TGTGCCAGCAGTTCGCCGGGCAGGAGCCCTTCCTACGAGCAGTACTTC. Translating it yields CASSSPGRSPSYEQYF.

The chain combines TRBV5-5 with TRBJ2-5, with a weak D call TRBD2 (6 bases). This CDR3 spans 12 amino acids. CDR1 and CDR2 (germline): SGHKS, YYEKEE (reference sequence). V was shortened by 6 bases and J by 6 bases, with 12 bases between the two germline ends. The CDR3 coding sequence is TGTGCCAGCACCGCCGGGGGAAAGACCCAGTACTTC. Protein sequence: CASTAGGKTQYF.

The V call is TRBV28, the J call TRBJ2-5, with a possible D match to TRBD2 (5 bases). This CDR3 has 11 residues. Germline V gene data show CDR1 as MDHEN and CDR2 as SYDVKM. The CDR3 protein is CVGGRAETQYF. In DNA form, the CDR3 reads TGTGTCGGAGGCCGGGCAGAGACCCAGTACTTC.

This clonotype has more than one count but fewer than ten. This chain uses TRBV20-1 with TRBJ2-1; D is unresolved. The CDR3 extends over 13 amino acids. The V end lost 3 bases, the J end lost 5 bases, and 11 bases lay between the germline ends. The germline V gene has CDR1 DFQATT and CDR2 SNEGSKA (reference sequence). This chain's CDR3 is CSASLGSNNEQFF. The CDR3 DNA follows: TGCAGTGCTAGTTTGGGCAGCAACAATGAGCAGTTCTTC.

This clonotype was recorded a few times. This chain connects TRBV27 to TRBJ2-3, with 9 bases aligning to TRBD2. J lost 2 bases, V lost 5 bases, and 8 bases had no gene match. The CDR3 runs to 16 residues. The germline V gene encodes CDR1 MNHEY and CDR2 SMNVEV (reference sequence). CDR3 loop: CASSPPGLALTDTQYF. CDR3 in DNA: TGTGCCAGCAGTCCGCCGGGACTAGCCCTCACAGATACGCAGTATTTT.

A word on this clonotype: This may be a read error: a much more frequent sequence differs by one nucleotide. The chain is built from TRBV20-1 and TRBJ2-1; weak D call: TRBD2 (7 bases). TRBJ2-7 explains the end of the DNA better; the J call may be wrong. The CDR3 is made up of 13 amino acids. The germline V gene encodes CDR1 DFQATT and CDR2 SNEGSKA (reference sequence). CDR3 DNA: TGCAGTTTGGTCGCAGGGGACTACAATGAGCAGTACTTC. Translating gives CSLVAGDYNEQYF.

The J gene is TRBJ2-7, the V gene TRBV20-1, with TRBD2 identical over 10 bases. J lost 1 base, V lost 6 bases, and 12 bases had no gene match. The CDR3 loop spans 16 amino acids. The germline CDR1 and CDR2 sequences are DFQATT and SNEGSKA (reference sequence). The chain's CDR3 is CSARGGVAGGSYEQYF. The CDR3, as DNA: TGCAGTGCCAGGGGAGGGGTAGCGGGAGGATCCTACGAGCAGTACTTC.

This clonotype was seen ten or more times. V is TRBV4-3 and J is TRBJ2-6, with D maybe TRBD1 (5 bases). V gave up 3 bases and J gave up 0 bases, with 6 bases separating them. CDR1 is LGHNA and CDR2 is YSLEER in the germline V gene. The CDR3 is 15 residues long. CDR3 region: CASSHDSSGANVLTF. CDR3 coding DNA: TGCGCCAGCAGCCATGACAGCTCTGGGGCCAACGTCCTGACTTTC.

V usage is TRBV18 and J usage is TRBJ1-2, with TRBD1 identical over 7 bases. This CDR3 has 14 residues. Germline-derived CDR1 and CDR2 are KGHSH and LQKENI. Losses at the gene ends were 3 bases for V and 4 bases for J; bases not matched to a gene: 5. The CDR3 DNA is TGTGCCAGCTCACCGGGACAGACCTTCTATGGCTACACCTTC. Protein product: CASSPGQTFYGYTF.

This chain uses TRBV5-1 with TRBJ2-1; 15 positions match TRBD2. This CDR3 is 20 amino acids long. V was clipped by 0 bases and J by 4 bases; unmatched bases: 11. Germline assignment: CDR1 SGHRS and CDR2 YFSETQ. CDR3 sequence (DNA): TGCGCCAGCAGCTTGGACGGACTAGCGGGGGGGCGAAGATTTTACAATGAGCAGTTCTTC. This codes for CASSLDGLAGGRRFYNEQFF. The complete variable domain, with remaining parts taken from reference TRBV5-1 and TRBJ2-1, reads KAGVTQTPRYLIKTRGQQVTLSCSPISGHRSVSWYQQTPGQGLQFLFEYFSETQRNKGNFPGRFSGRQFSNSRSEMNVSTLELGDSALYLCASSLDGLAGGRRFYNEQFFGPGTRLTVL.